These 28 T cell receptor beta chains came from one sample sequenced in a study of T-cell reconstitution after alpha-beta-depleted transplantation in children. It was with unique molecular identifiers that the TCRbeta library was prepared. A single record per CDR3 protein comes from TCRdb applying MiXCR to the PCR reads. The sample lists 120,000 or so distinct CDR3 sequences; 23% were seen once. The starting material was PBMCs, mostly from graft donor cells, obtained 180 days after TCRalphabeta/CD19-depleted stem cell transplant. All receptors derive from a male patient between 2 and 9 years old who had a stem cell transplant for chronic granulomatous disease, so the T cells may come from the graft donor.

This sequence joins TRBV5-5 and TRBJ2-3; no clear D gene. Germline assignment: CDR1 SGHKS and CDR2 YYEKEE (reference sequence). Trimming took off 4 bases at V and 6 bases at J, with 12 bases between the two ends. CDR3 length: 13 residues. DNA for the CDR3: TGTGCCAGCAGCCTCCCCGGCCGCGATACGCAGTATTTT. Translated, it gives CASSLPGRDTQYF.

The chain has TRBV5-1 and TRBJ2-5, with a weak D call TRBD2 (5 bases). V was shortened by 4 bases and J by 4 bases, with 17 bases between the two germline ends. Germline V gene data show CDR1 as SGHRS and CDR2 as YFSETQ. The CDR3 has 15 amino acids. CDR3 sequence (DNA): TGCGCCAGCAGCACAAGGACTGGCCTTGGAGAGACCCAGTACTTC. As protein: CASSTRTGLGETQYF.

This clonotype occurred many times. J is TRBJ2-7 and V is TRBV7-2, with TRBD2 identical over 7 bases. Germline V gene lookup returns CDR1 SGHTA and CDR2 FQGNSA. The J segment lost 0 bases and the V segment lost 3 bases, leaving 5 bases of the junction unmatched. This CDR3 has 15 residues. The CDR3 region is CASSLKTSSSYEQYF. CDR3 nucleotide sequence: TGTGCCAGCAGCTTGAAGACTAGCAGCTCCTACGAGCAGTACTTC.

This clonotype was counted many times. This chain joins TRBV20-1 and TRBJ1-2; D remains ambiguous. The CDR3 has 16 amino acids. Trimming removed 3 bases at V and 8 bases at J, with 25 bases between. CDR1 and CDR2 from the germline V gene are DFQATT and SNEGSKA (reference sequence). Here the CDR3 DNA reads TGCAGTGCTAGGCCCCACTTTAGGCTTAGGGTTGGCGGCTACACCTTC. Protein sequence: CSARPHFRLRVGGYTF.

This clonotype occurred many times. The V gene is TRBV29-1, the J gene TRBJ2-5; TRBD2 might be the D (5 bases). The CDR3 runs 20 residues. Germline-derived CDR1 and CDR2 are SQVTM and ANQGSEA. Trimming cost V 0 bases and J 2 bases, with 28 bases left between them. Here the CDR3 DNA reads TGCAGCGTTGAAGATCCTCGTGACAAGAGAGGGTCTGGGTCTCAAGAGACCCAGTACTTC. Translated, it gives CSVEDPRDKRGSGSQETQYF. Looking up the rest from reference TRBV29-1 and TRBJ2-5 gives the full variable domain: SAVISQKPSRDICQRGTSLTIQCQVDSQVTMMFWYRQQPGQSLTLIATANQGSEATYESGFVIDKFPISRPNLTFSTLTVSNMSPEDSSIYLCSVEDPRDKRGSGSQETQYFGPGTRLLVL.

In this sample, this clonotype turned up a few times. The chain is built from TRBV12-3 or TRBV12-4 and TRBJ2-7, with D possibly being TRBD1 or TRBD2 (5 bases each). Trimming cost V 1 base and J 1 base, with 8 bases left between them. The CDR3 totals 14 residues. The CDR3: CASSLGDESYEQYF. DNA for the CDR3: TGTGCCAGCAGTTTAGGGGACGAGTCCTACGAGCAGTACTTC.

This clonotype occurred many times. This chain joins TRBV15 and TRBJ2-1; 7 positions agree with TRBD2. After removal of 3 bases from V and 8 bases from J, the junction contained 1 base not matched to a gene. Per the germline V gene, CDR1 is LNHNV and CDR2 is YYDKDF (reference sequence). The CDR3 length is 12 residues. The CDR3 DNA reads TGTGCCACCAGCAGTCGGGGGGATGAGCAGTTCTTC. Its protein is CATSSRGDEQFF.

The CDR3 region is CASSLSPGGNNEQFF. The CDR3, as DNA: TGTGCCAGCAGCTTGAGTCCCGGGGGAAACAATGAGCAGTTCTTC. The chain combines TRBV5-5 with TRBJ2-1; a possible D gene is TRBD2 (6 bases). Germline V lookup: CDR1 SGHKS, CDR2 YYEKEE (reference sequence). V shed 1 base and J shed 5 bases, with 13 bases lying between them. This CDR3 is 15 amino acids long.

This clonotype was observed a few times. The CDR3 loop is CASSLGLGQGGYGYTF. CDR3 in DNA: TGTGCCAGCAGTTTAGGCCTGGGACAGGGAGGCTATGGCTACACCTTC. The chain joins TRBV12-3 or TRBV12-4 to TRBJ1-2, with 9 bases aligning to TRBD1. The CDR3 has 16 amino acids. V was clipped by 1 base and J by 4 bases; unmatched bases: 7.

The V and J genes are TRBV27 and TRBJ2-7, with D perhaps given as TRBD1 or TRBD2 (6 bases each). The V end was cut by 6 bases, the J end by 2 bases, with 14 bases between. Germline V gene lookup returns CDR1 MNHEY and CDR2 SMNVEV (reference sequence). This CDR3 comprises 14 residues. CDR3 DNA sequence: TGTGCCAGCAGCTGGGGGGCGAACCCCTACGAGCAGTACTTC. This codes for CASSWGANPYEQYF.

In its sample, this clonotype was seen many times. V and J are TRBV27 and TRBJ2-7; weak D call: TRBD1 (5 bases). V was trimmed by 4 bases and J by 3 bases, leaving 10 bases between them. Germline CDR1 MNHEY, CDR2 SMNVEV (reference sequence). The CDR3 covers 13 residues. In DNA, the CDR3 is TGTGCCAGCAGTTGGGGCAGGGACTACGAGCAGTACTTC. This gives the protein CASSWGRDYEQYF.

This clonotype has a handful of counts. The V gene is TRBV3-1, the J gene TRBJ2-3; no firm D call. CDR3 length: 15 amino acids. Germline CDR1 LGHDT, CDR2 YNNKEL (reference sequence). Trimming took 5 bases from V and 6 from J, leaving 18 bases between them. The CDR3 here is CASSSAPDGVDTQYF. The CDR3 region has the DNA TGTGCCAGCAGCTCCGCTCCAGATGGGGTGGATACGCAGTATTTT.

In its sample, this clonotype was seen many times. The chain recombines TRBV30 with TRBJ2-7; 7 positions match TRBD1. The length of the CDR3 is 14 residues. Germline values: CDR1 GTSNPN, CDR2 SVGIG (reference sequence). With 5 bases clipped from V and 3 bases from J, the junction kept 10 bases outside the gene matches. The CDR3 DNA follows: TGTGCCTGGGGGGGACAGACACGAAACTACGAGCAGTACTTC. Translating it yields CAWGGQTRNYEQYF.

This clonotype was detected many times. V gene TRBV29-1 combines with J gene TRBJ1-2; maybe TRBD1 (5 bases). The CDR3 covers 11 residues. Germline V gives CDR1 SQVTM, CDR2 ANQGSEA. Between the trimmed V and J ends, which lost 4 bases and 5 bases, there was a span of 8 bases. CDR3 nucleotides: TGCAGCGTTGGGGGGGGATATGGCTACACCTTC. It encodes CSVGGGYGYTF.

To note about this clonotype: This may be a read error, as it is one base from a much larger clone. The chain joins TRBV5-6 to TRBJ2-3; maybe TRBD2 (5 bases). V lost 2 bases and J 1 base, leaving 8 bases between the germline ends. The CDR3 runs to 14 residues. Germline V gene data show CDR1 as SGHDT and CDR2 as YYEEEE. The CDR3 DNA reads TGTGCCAGCAGCTTACGGGGTCGCACAGATACGCAGTATTTT. This translates into CASSLRGRTDTQYF.

The gene calls are TRBV6-1 and TRBJ2-7; D gene ambiguous. Germline CDR1 reads MNHNS; CDR2 reads SASEGT. The CDR3 contains 14 residues. Trimming took off 7 bases at V and 0 bases at J, with 13 bases between the two ends. This chain's CDR3 is CASTGDFSSYEQYF. The CDR3 DNA sequence: TGTGCCAGCACCGGCGACTTCTCCTCCTACGAGCAGTACTTC.

This clonotype was seen more than once but under ten times. The genes are TRBV5-1 and TRBJ2-7, with TRBD2 as a possible D gene (5 bases). The CDR3 contains 14 residues. From germline, CDR1 is SGHRS and CDR2 YFSETQ. The V and J ends lost 2 bases and 5 bases respectively, with 14 bases between them. CDR3 in amino acids: CASSFLGSTNEQYF. The CDR3 DNA reads as TGCGCCAGCAGCTTTTTGGGGAGCACGAACGAGCAGTACTTC.

This clonotype was counted between two and nine times. The chain combines TRBV5-1 with TRBJ2-5; 8 nucleotides agree with TRBD2. Germline-derived CDR1 and CDR2 are SGHRS and YFSETQ. The CDR3 runs 14 residues. Trimming at V came to 2 bases and at J to 0 bases, leaving 0 bases not matched to a gene. The chain's CDR3 is CASSLAGDQETQYF. DNA for the CDR3: TGCGCCAGCAGCTTAGCGGGAGACCAAGAGACCCAGTACTTC.

This clonotype was observed at least ten times. The CDR3 DNA reads as TGTGCCAGCAGCTTGTTTCTCGCAGGGGCTTTCGAGCAGTACTTC. It is translated as CASSLFLAGAFEQYF. V is TRBV5-8 and J is TRBJ2-7; maybe TRBD1 (6 bases). The CDR3 is 15 amino acids. Germline loops: CDR1 SGHTS, CDR2 YDEGEE. The V gene lost 1 base and the J gene lost 6 bases, with 17 bases spanning the gap.

The chain carries TRBV12-3 or TRBV12-4 and TRBJ2-1; D is possibly TRBD1 (6 bases). This CDR3 has 15 amino acids. V lost 6 bases and J lost 0, with 12 bases in between. The CDR3 is CASRQGFSSYNEQFF. CDR3 sequence (DNA): TGTGCCAGCAGACAGGGTTTTAGCTCCTACAATGAGCAGTTCTTC.

This clonotype was recorded a few times. This chain links TRBV7-2 with TRBJ2-7; 7 bases are shared with TRBD2. Looked up from germline, CDR1 is SGHTA and CDR2 is FQGNSA. Losses at the gene ends were 2 bases for V and 1 base for J; bases not matched to a gene: 8. The CDR3 loop spans 16 amino acids. The chain's CDR3 is CASSLSGREFSYEQYF. The DNA for the CDR3 is TGTGCCAGCAGCTTATCAGGGAGGGAGTTTTCCTACGAGCAGTACTTC.

This clonotype was recorded many times. This chain connects TRBV20-1 to TRBJ1-5; no reliable D call. CDR3 length: 13 residues. CDR1 is DFQATT and CDR2 is SNEGSKA in the germline V gene (reference sequence). Trimming pared 3 bases from V and 4 bases from J, leaving 10 bases between. CDR3 nucleotides: TGCAGTGCTAGCTTGGGGATGAATCAGCCCCAGCATTTT. It encodes CSASLGMNQPQHF.

This chain joins TRBV5-1 and TRBJ2-3, with D perhaps TRBD1 or TRBD2 (6 bases each). The CDR3 has 15 amino acids. The germline CDR1 and CDR2 sequences are SGHRS and YFSETQ. Between the trimmed V and J ends, which lost 1 base and 5 bases, there was a span of 14 bases. The DNA for the CDR3 is TGCGCCAGCAGCTTGCAACGGGGGCGCGGAGATACGCAGTATTTT. Protein sequence: CASSLQRGRGDTQYF.

This clonotype came up a few times. This chain links TRBV20-1 with TRBJ2-1; D is unresolved. Germline assignment: CDR1 DFQATT and CDR2 SNEGSKA (reference sequence). Trimming stripped 0 bases from V and 2 bases from J, with 11 bases between. The CDR3 has 15 amino acids. CDR3 DNA: TGCAGTGCTAGAGATTTGGGGTGGGCCTACAATGAGCAGTTCTTC. It encodes CSARDLGWAYNEQFF.

The rearrangement joins TRBV7-6 to TRBJ2-1; perhaps TRBD2 as D (5 bases). This CDR3 contains 14 residues. CDR1 SGHVS and CDR2 FNYEAQ come from the germline V gene. V lost 1 base and J lost 3, with 7 bases in between. The CDR3 loop is CASSLVRDYNEQFF. CDR3 DNA: TGTGCCAGCAGCTTAGTTCGGGACTACAATGAGCAGTTCTTC.

CDR3 region: CAISIRGGETQYF. In DNA form, the CDR3 reads TGTGCCATCAGCATTAGGGGGGGAGAGACCCAGTACTTC. The rearrangement joins TRBV10-3 to TRBJ2-5; a possible D gene is TRBD2 (7 bases). Trimming removed 6 bases at V and 4 bases at J, with 12 bases between. CDR1 ENHRY and CDR2 SYGVKD come from the germline V gene. The CDR3 totals 13 residues.

This sequence joins TRBV11-3 and TRBJ2-1, with 8 bases lining up with TRBD2. The CDR3 extends over 17 amino acids. V shed 1 base, J shed 9 bases, and the junction held 14 bases outside the gene matches. The germline gives CDR1 SGHNT, CDR2 YENEEA. The CDR3 reads CASSLVFGEAGGSEQFF. The CDR3 DNA follows: TGTGCCAGCAGCTTAGTATTCGGTGAGGCGGGAGGAAGTGAGCAGTTCTTC.

This clonotype was seen a few times. The gene calls are TRBV15 and TRBJ2-1; the match to TRBD2 covers 7 bases. V lost 0 bases, J lost 4 bases, and 3 bases stayed unmatched. The CDR3 runs to 15 residues. Germline lookup yields CDR1 LNHNV and CDR2 YYDKDF (reference sequence). The CDR3 loop reads CATSRERGSYNEQFF. CDR3 coding DNA: TGTGCCACCAGCAGAGAGCGGGGGTCATACAATGAGCAGTTCTTC. The full variable domain, with the rest looked up from reference TRBV15 and TRBJ2-1, is DAMVIQNPRYQVTQFGKPVTLSCSQTLNHNVMYWYQQKSSQAPKLLFHYYDKDFNNEADTPDNFQSRRPNTSFCFLDIRSPGLGDTAMYLCATSRERGSYNEQFFGPGTRLTVL.